A single sample is the source of the 10 T cell receptor beta chains below, sequenced in a study of cytomegalovirus exposure and HLA in healthy donors. It was with 60 Vbeta and 13 Jbeta primers that the PCR ran. Produced via immunoSEQ multiplex PCR; TCRdb's table is partial and in-frame only. The sample records 110,000 or so clones, 6.5% to 9.5% being singletons. Sequencing was carried out using PBMCs. Receptor source: a middle-aged woman in good health and CMV-seropositive.

The chain couples TRBV5-1 to TRBJ1-1; D is ambiguous. Germline values: CDR1 SGHRS, CDR2 YFSETQ. The V gene lost 0 bases and the J gene lost 0 bases, with 6 bases spanning the gap. The length of the CDR3 is 14 residues. CDR3 nucleotides: TGCGCCAGCAGCTTGGGCCGGTTGAACACTGAAGCTTTCTTT. Residues: CASSLGRLNTEAFF. The whole variable domain, remainder taken from reference TRBV5-1 and TRBJ1-1, is KAGVTQTPRYLIKTRGQQVTLSCSPISGHRSVSWYQQTPGQGLQFLFEYFSETQRNKGNFPGRFSGRQFSNSRSEMNVSTLELGDSALYLCASSLGRLNTEAFFGQGTRLTVV.

The chain uses TRBV5-1 and TRBJ1-1; possibly TRBD1 for D (6 bases). V lost 4 bases, J lost 3 bases, and 16 bases lay in between. Germline-derived CDR1 and CDR2 are SGHRS and YFSETQ. The CDR3 covers 15 residues. CDR3 sequence reads: CASSPLRGAYTEAFF. The DNA of the CDR3 is TGCGCCAGCAGCCCGCTACGGGGGGCGTACACTGAAGCTTTCTTT. The whole variable domain, filled in from reference TRBV5-1 and TRBJ1-1, reads KAGVTQTPRYLIKTRGQQVTLSCSPISGHRSVSWYQQTPGQGLQFLFEYFSETQRNKGNFPGRFSGRQFSNSRSEMNVSTLELGDSALYLCASSPLRGAYTEAFFGQGTRLTVV.

The chain has TRBV14 and TRBJ2-1; a possible D gene is TRBD2 (7 bases). Germline V gene sequence: CDR1 SGHDN, CDR2 FVKESK. The CDR3 covers 15 residues. V lost 6 bases to trimming and J lost 0 bases, with 12 bases between them. The chain's CDR3 is CASRKGGSSYNEQFF. CDR3 sequence (DNA): TGTGCCAGCAGGAAGGGGGGGTCCTCCTACAATGAGCAGTTCTTC.

The rearrangement joins TRBV5-6 to TRBJ1-2; perhaps TRBD1 as D (5 bases). Trimming took off 0 bases at V and 4 bases at J, with 7 bases between the two ends. CDR3 length: 13 amino acids. Germline V gene data show CDR1 as SGHDT and CDR2 as YYEEEE. CDR3 DNA sequence: TGTGCCAGCAGCTTGGCCGGGGGCTATGGCTACACCTTC. Amino acids: CASSLAGGYGYTF.

This rearrangement joins TRBV28 to TRBJ1-1; tentative D call: TRBD1 (5 bases). The CDR3 contains 16 residues. CDR1 is MDHEN and CDR2 is SYDVKM in the germline V gene. V was cut by 3 bases and J by 3 bases, with 17 bases left in between. CDR3 nucleotides: TGTGCCAGCAGTTTGGGGCTCGGGACGGGGGACACTGAAGCTTTCTTT. Translating gives CASSLGLGTGDTEAFF.

This clone was observed a few times. The CDR3 sequence is CASSEGLEGQPQHF. CDR3 in DNA: TGTGCCAGCAGTGAAGGACTAGAGGGTCAGCCCCAGCATTTT. This sequence joins TRBV6-5 and TRBJ1-5; D not resolved. V was pared by 5 bases and J by 6 bases, with 14 bases between. This CDR3 contains 14 residues. Germline CDR1 reads MNHEY; CDR2 reads SVGAGI.

This clone was counted only a few times. The V gene is TRBV7-7, the J gene TRBJ2-5; 8 bases match TRBD1. Gene TRBJ2-7 matches the end of the DNA better, so the J call may be wrong. The CDR3 is 14 residues long. Germline-derived CDR1 and CDR2 are SSHAT and FNYEAQ (reference sequence). This chain's CDR3 is CASSRRTGMDEQYF. The DNA of the CDR3 is TGTGCCAGCAGCCGCAGGACAGGGATGGACGAGCAGTACTTC.

This chain connects TRBV7-7 to TRBJ2-7; 8 nucleotides agree with TRBD2. V lost 2 bases and J lost 7; bases outside the gene matches: 4. In germline, CDR1 is SSHAT, CDR2 FNYEAQ (reference sequence). The CDR3 extends over 13 amino acids. The CDR3 DNA sequence: TGTGCCAGCAGCTTATCCCGGGGGGGGGAGCAGTACTTC. Its protein is CASSLSRGGEQYF.

The genes are TRBV27 and TRBJ1-6, with 7 bases fitting TRBD1. Germline assignment: CDR1 MNHEY and CDR2 SMNVEV (reference sequence). Germline trimming cut 3 bases from V and 14 bases from J; bases unmatched to any gene: 16. This CDR3 comprises 16 residues. CDR3 sequence: CASSLERQGGIRALHF. Written as DNA, the CDR3 is TGTGCCAGCAGTTTGGAGCGACAGGGAGGAATACGGGCCCTCCACTTT.

In this sample, this clone turned up a few times. The chain combines TRBV10-3 with TRBJ1-5; TRBD1 agrees at 9 bases. V gave up 0 bases and J gave up 5 bases; unmatched junction bases: 8. The CDR3 totals 17 residues. CDR1 and CDR2 from the germline V gene are ENHRY and SYGVKD. This CDR3 is CAISESRTGAGDQPQHF. CDR3 sequence (DNA): TGTGCCATCAGTGAGTCGAGGACAGGGGCAGGGGATCAGCCCCAGCATTTT.